The 3 T cell receptor beta chains given below trace back to one sample, sequenced in a study of T cells in Graves' hyperthyroidism and ophthalmopathy. The TCR beta CDR3 regions underwent amplification using RNA transcripts as the source. Initially, a first-round RT-PCR of the TCR CDR3 employed the HTBI primer set. MiXCR, applied by TCRdb to the multiplex PCR reads, yields one record per CDR3 protein. The sample has roughly 180,000 distinct CDR3 sequences; roughly 10% are singletons. Sequencing was performed on blood. These receptor sequences come from a woman between 18 and 30 years old with Graves' hyperthyroidism that later progressed to Graves' ophthalmopathy.

The V call is TRBV15, the J call TRBJ1-5; no reliable D call. CDR3 length: 16 amino acids. Germline CDR1 is LNHNV and CDR2 is YYDKDF (reference sequence). Trimming stripped 3 bases from V and 0 bases from J, with 12 bases between. The CDR3 nucleotides are TGTGCCACCAGCAGCGGGGTTTATCATAGCAATCAGCCCCAGCATTTT. Translated: CATSSGVYHSNQPQHF.

This CDR3 is CASRREFNTEAFF. The CDR3 DNA reads TGTGCCAGCAGAAGAGAGTTTAACACTGAAGCTTTCTTT. This sequence joins TRBV6-1 and TRBJ1-1; D is ambiguous. The CDR3 length is 13 residues. Germline CDR1 reads MNHNS; CDR2 reads SASEGT. V gave up 6 bases and J gave up 2 bases, with 10 bases separating them.

This clonotype showed up many times. V and J are TRBV4-1 and TRBJ1-5; D remains unclear. The V end lost 2 bases, the J end lost 0 bases, and 11 bases lay between the germline ends. Per the germline V gene, CDR1 is MGHRA and CDR2 is YSYEKL. The CDR3 extends over 16 amino acids. The CDR3, as DNA: TGCGCCAGCAGCCAAAGGTCAGCTCTTAGCAATCAGCCCCAGCATTTT. This encodes CASSQRSALSNQPQHF.